This T cell receptor beta chain was recorded in a study of blood T cell repertoires in COVID-19. Study summary: The United States, Italy and Spain provided the acute and convalescent COVID-19 samples. Nucleic acid was either cDNA or gDNA, and it came from T cells, B-cell-depleted T cells, or PBMCs.

Trimming left V 3 bases short and J 2 bases short, with 12 bases between. This CDR3 spans 15 amino acids. Germline V lookup: CDR1 SGHTA, CDR2 FQGTGA. As originally analysed: Amplification of reference gene primers provided the estimated nucleated cell counts. Profiled with immunoSEQ multiplex PCR; TCRdb holds only in-frame clones, not every one. Clone size and the V and J calls come from that table; the DNA yielded D and trimming. The sample lists about 78,000 clones, less than 95% occurring once. The sequenced material came from peripheral blood. V gene TRBV7-3 combines with J gene TRBJ2-3; possible D gene TRBD2, 6 bases. The clonotype originates from a woman between 50 and 59 years old in a cohort sampled during active COVID-19. CDR3 residues: CASSLGTVHTDTQYF. As DNA, the CDR3 is TGTGCCAGCAGCTTGGGGACTGTTCACACAGATACGCAGTATTTT.